This T cell receptor (beta chain) stems from a study of OX40 agonist ivuxolimab in advanced cancers. Study as a whole: The diagnoses of dose-escalation patients were hepatocellular carcinoma, melanoma, renal cell or head and neck cancer. Overall study results and limits: Both CD4+ and CD8+ T cell populations in blood had undergone clonal expansion by week 6 at 0.1 to 3.0 mg/kg.

The repertoire was sequenced with immunoSEQ multiplex PCR; TCRdb's copy has only in-frame clones and lacks some. Among roughly 14,000 clones, around 77% were seen once, and the ten largest hold 13% to 15%. A word on this clone: The antigen is unknown.

Unmatched junction bases numbered 9, after V lost 5 bases and J lost 5 bases. Looked up from germline, CDR1 is SGHAT and CDR2 is FQNNGV. This CDR3 has 15 amino acids. The chain is built from TRBV11-2 and TRBJ2-7; TRBD2 matches 10 bases. The receptor's source is an adult with an advanced solid tumor such as melanoma, head and neck, liver or kidney cancer. The starting material was CD4+ or CD8+ T cells sorted from blood, obtained in a trial of the OX40 agonist ivuxolimab. The CDR3 nucleotides read TGTGCCAGCAGCATCAGGAGCGGGGGGGCCCACGAGCAGTACTTC. It is translated as CASSIRSGGAHEQYF.